This T cell receptor (beta chain) was recovered during a study of blood T cells in healthy people across ages. Broader study findings: Age brought a roughly linear fall in TCR beta diversity measured per million T cells.

The second PCR ran about 7 to 12 cycles with a sample-barcoded 5' primer and J-beta primers. Each of the cDNA molecules was tagged by a template-switch adaptor with 12 random nucleotides. A single record per CDR3 protein comes from TCRdb applying MiXCR to the 5' RACE reads. This sample has around 1.5 million distinct CDR3 sequences; roughly a third occur once, and the top ten carry about 10%. Germline lookup yields CDR1 MNHEY and CDR2 SVGEGT. V lost 2 bases, J lost 4 bases, and 17 bases lay in between. The CDR3 covers 16 residues. Comments on this clonotype: What it recognizes is unknown.

The sequenced sample was blood. This receptor was obtained from a woman aged 25-40 years in good health. J is TRBJ1-1 and V is TRBV6-2 or TRBV6-3; D gene ambiguous. CDR3 in DNA: TGTGCCAGCAGTTACAAGGCCTGGCCAATACGCACTGAAGCTTTCTTT. Protein: CASSYKAWPIRTEAFF.